This T cell receptor beta chain was sequenced for a study of CD8 T cells in Susac syndrome. Random hexamers served to reverse transcribe roughly 0.5 to 1 ug RNA. TCRdb re-derived calls from the immunoSEQ multiplex PCR reads in MiXCR, one entry per CDR3 protein. Found here are some 170,000 distinct CDR3 sequences, 93% of them singletons; the top ten hold more than 0.13%. The CDR3 length is 13 residues. V lost 8 bases to trimming and J lost 0 bases, with 10 bases between them. CDR1 is MDHEN and CDR2 is SYDVKM in the germline V gene. J is TRBJ1-2 and V is TRBV28, with D unresolved. The sequenced sample was CD4+ T cells from PBMCs. The receptor was derived from a human donor in good health. The CDR3 nucleotides are TGTGCCAGCTCGCAAGGACCTAACTATGGCTACACCTTC. Protein: CASSQGPNYGYTF.